This T cell receptor beta chain was sequenced during a study of early T cells in non-severe SARS-CoV-2 infection. As for the study in general: Whole-blood bulk RNA, unsorted, was sequenced, and chains were unpaired.

This clonotype was seen ten or more times. Antigen: not known. Germline CDR1 reads SGHTA; CDR2 reads FQGTGA. There are 18 residues in the CDR3. The junction had 9 bases not matched to a gene; V was cut back by 0 bases and J by 7 bases. The study's findings and limits: There was a bias toward anti-spike CD8 responses in VDJdb matching, which missed private and CD4 specificities.

Each single cDNA molecule received a unique molecular identifier. TCRdb recomputed calls from the 5' RACE reads with MiXCR, one row per CDR3 protein. The data contain approximately 40,000 distinct CDR3 sequences, under 7.5% of them singletons. The V call is TRBV7-3, the J call TRBJ2-2; TRBD2 agrees at 12 bases. Material: whole blood, obtained at baseline. This TCR derives from an adult who was a healthcare worker with PCR-confirmed SARS-CoV-2 infection or an uninfected control (not recorded which). CDR3 coding DNA: TGTGCCAGCAGCTTAACCCCCCTAGCGGGAGGGCCACACGGGGAGCTGTTTTTT. This sequence encodes CASSLTPLAGGPHGELFF.